This TCR beta chain was retrieved from a study of cytomegalovirus exposure and HLA in healthy donors. PCR used 60 Vbeta primers and 13 Jbeta primers. Profiling relied on immunoSEQ multiplex PCR, and the TCRdb table lists in-frame clones only, not all of them. The data hold around 63,000 clones, with 80% to 90% observed a single time. Study observations and caveats: Only CMV serostatus was available as immune exposure information.

With regard to this clone: No antigen is known for it.

Trimming took 2 bases from V and 2 from J, leaving 7 bases between them. Germline V gene data show CDR1 as LNHDA and CDR2 as SQIVND (reference sequence). CDR3 size: 14 residues. This receptor was obtained from a woman younger than 45 in good health and CMV-seronegative. The chain employs TRBV19 and TRBJ1-5, with D uncertain. The specimen sequenced was PBMCs. The CDR3 loop reads CASSILAGNQPQHF. The CDR3 bases are TGTGCCAGTAGTATACTGGCCGGCAATCAGCCCCAGCATTTT.